These 3 T cell receptor beta chains came from one sample sequenced in a study of T cells in Graves' hyperthyroidism and ophthalmopathy. Authors of the study amplified TCR beta CDR3 regions from RNA transcripts. HTBI primers were the set used in a first-round RT-PCR of the TCR CDR3. A single record per CDR3 protein comes from TCRdb applying MiXCR to the multiplex PCR reads. The sample yields approximately 710,000 distinct CDR3 sequences, around 16% seen once. Material for sequencing was blood. These receptors all stem from a man over 45 with Graves' hyperthyroidism.

This clonotype was counted ten times or more. The rearrangement uses TRBV6-1 and TRBJ1-6; a weak D match, TRBD1 (6 bases). V lost 6 bases and J lost 6, with 12 bases in between. CDR1 and CDR2 from the germline V gene are MNHNS and SASEGT. The CDR3 is 14 residues long. CDR3: CASRRGGPNSPLHF. The CDR3 nucleotides read TGTGCCAGCAGGAGAGGGGGGCCTAATTCACCCCTCCACTTT.

The table lists this clonotype with a few counts. The gene calls are TRBV15 and TRBJ1-5, with D maybe TRBD1 (5 bases). V shed 4 bases and J shed 8 bases, with 15 bases lying between them. This CDR3 comprises 14 residues. Germline V gene sequence: CDR1 LNHNV, CDR2 YYDKDF (reference sequence). CDR3 nucleotides: TGTGCCACCAGCACCGGGGCAAGCGGGGAGCCCCAGCATTTT. It codes for CATSTGASGEPQHF. Filled out from reference TRBV15 and TRBJ1-5, the complete variable domain reads DAMVIQNPRYQVTQFGKPVTLSCSQTLNHNVMYWYQQKSSQAPKLLFHYYDKDFNNEADTPDNFQSRRPNTSFCFLDIRSPGLGDTAMYLCATSTGASGEPQHFGDGTRLSIL.

This clonotype was observed a few times. The genes are TRBV20-1 and TRBJ2-5; 7 nucleotides agree with TRBD1. CDR1 and CDR2 from the germline V gene are DFQATT and SNEGSKA (reference sequence). The CDR3 is 12 amino acids. Trimming removed 6 bases from V and 3 bases from J; junction bases left unmatched: 4. The CDR3 DNA reads TGCAGTGCCCCAGGGACAGAAGAGACCCAGTACTTC. Protein product: CSAPGTEETQYF.